The rows below give T cell receptor beta chains drawn from one sample of a study of blood T cell repertoires in COVID-19. Using immunoSEQ multiplex PCR, the repertoire was profiled, and TCRdb retains in-frame clones only, with some absent. The sample has roughly 250,000 clones; approximately 87% are singletons. Sequencing was carried out using peripheral blood. Receptor source: a woman in her 50s with acute or convalescent COVID-19. The CDR3 runs from the conserved cysteine through the conserved F or W. Each record gives: clone size, D gene, V gene, J gene, CDR3 protein, CDR3 DNA. D genes are given only for firm matches. Only part of the rows carry a size: once, few, many, or a class if the clone is expanded.

abundance: -; d_gene: TRBD1; v_gene: TRBV6-5; j_gene: TRBJ1-6; CDR3aa: CASSLQGGTLHF; CDR3nt: TGTGCCAGCAGTTTACAGGGGGGGACCCTCCACTTT
abundance: -; d_gene: TRBD1; v_gene: TRBV30; j_gene: TRBJ2-7; CDR3aa: CAWSVIGTVGEQYF; CDR3nt: TGTGCCTGGAGTGTAATAGGGACAGTTGGCGAGCAGTACTTC
abundance: -; d_gene: TRBD2; v_gene: TRBV5-1; j_gene: TRBJ2-5; CDR3aa: CASSLTSGKETQYF; CDR3nt: TGCGCCAGCAGCTTAACTAGCGGTAAAGAGACCCAGTACTTC
abundance: -; d_gene: -; v_gene: TRBV4-2; j_gene: TRBJ1-3; CDR3aa: CASSQDFVGAHSGNTIYF; CDR3nt: TGTGCCAGCAGCCAAGATTTCGTAGGGGCGCACTCTGGAAACACCATATATTTT
abundance: -; d_gene: -; v_gene: TRBV7-2; j_gene: TRBJ2-7; CDR3aa: CASSLSRDTSYEQYF; CDR3nt: TGTGCCAGCAGCTTATCCCGGGACACCTCCTACGAGCAGTACTTC
abundance: -; d_gene: -; v_gene: TRBV5-4; j_gene: TRBJ1-5; CDR3aa: CASSLGGGVNQPQHF; CDR3nt: TGTGCCAGCAGCTTGGGGGGCGGTGTCAATCAGCCCCAGCATTTT
abundance: -; d_gene: TRBD2; v_gene: TRBV9; j_gene: TRBJ2-1; CDR3aa: CASSVGLAGEGNEQFF; CDR3nt: TGTGCCAGCAGCGTGGGACTAGCGGGAGAGGGCAATGAGCAGTTCTTC
abundance: -; d_gene: TRBD1; v_gene: TRBV6-2/TRBV6-3; j_gene: TRBJ1-6; CDR3aa: CASSYSTGGNSPLHF; CDR3nt: TGTGCCAGCAGTTACTCGACAGGGGGTAATTCACCCCTCCACTTT
abundance: -; d_gene: TRBD1; v_gene: TRBV3-1/TRBV3-2; j_gene: TRBJ1-5; CDR3aa: CASSLSPGTGGNQPQHF; CDR3nt: TGTGCCAGCAGCCTTTCCCCCGGGACAGGAGGCAATCAGCCCCAGCATTTT
abundance: -; d_gene: -; v_gene: TRBV28; j_gene: TRBJ2-7; CDR3aa: CASSLSGGTVYEQYF; CDR3nt: TGTGCCAGCAGTTTAAGCGGCGGAACCGTATACGAGCAGTACTTC
abundance: -; d_gene: -; v_gene: TRBV6-5; j_gene: TRBJ2-1; CDR3aa: CASSYSGDRPNEQFF; CDR3nt: TGTGCCAGCAGTTACTCAGGAGATAGACCCAATGAGCAGTTCTTC
abundance: -; d_gene: TRBD1; v_gene: TRBV9; j_gene: TRBJ1-2; CDR3aa: CASSAGTGGNGYTF; CDR3nt: TGTGCCAGCAGCGCAGGGACAGGGGGTAATGGCTACACCTTC
abundance: -; d_gene: -; v_gene: TRBV7-3; j_gene: TRBJ1-5; CDR3aa: CASSTGGNQPQHF; CDR3nt: TGTGCCAGCAGCACCGGGGGTAATCAGCCCCAGCATTTT
abundance: -; d_gene: -; v_gene: TRBV24-1; j_gene: TRBJ1-1; CDR3aa: CATSDSRSRDEAFF; CDR3nt: TGTGCCACCAGTGATTCAAGGTCCCGGGATGAAGCTTTCTTT
abundance: -; d_gene: -; v_gene: TRBV11-3; j_gene: TRBJ2-7; CDR3aa: CASSLDRTYEQYF; CDR3nt: TGTGCCAGCAGCTTAGACAGGACCTACGAGCAGTACTTC
abundance: -; d_gene: -; v_gene: TRBV9; j_gene: TRBJ2-3; CDR3aa: CASSPRGGGGRNPDTQYF; CDR3nt: TGTGCCAGCAGCCCCCGGGGAGGGGGGGGCCGTAACCCAGATACGCAGTATTTT
abundance: -; d_gene: TRBD2; v_gene: TRBV5-1; j_gene: TRBJ2-3; CDR3aa: CASSSGGLAGGVTDTQYF; CDR3nt: TGCGCCAGCAGCTCCGGAGGGCTAGCGGGAGGTGTGACAGATACGCAGTATTTT
abundance: few; d_gene: -; v_gene: TRBV4-2; j_gene: TRBJ2-7; CDR3aa: CASSQELSGNSYEQYF; CDR3nt: TGTGCCAGCAGCCAAGAACTTTCAGGGAACTCCTACGAGCAGTACTTC
abundance: -; d_gene: -; v_gene: TRBV27; j_gene: TRBJ2-4; CDR3aa: CASHGLGAKNIQYF; CDR3nt: TGTGCCAGCCATGGGCTTGGGGCCAAAAACATTCAGTACTTC
abundance: -; d_gene: TRBD2; v_gene: TRBV27; j_gene: TRBJ2-1; CDR3aa: CASSILAGGSYNEQFF; CDR3nt: TGTGCCAGCAGTATATTAGCGGGAGGGTCCTACAATGAGCAGTTCTTC
abundance: -; d_gene: -; v_gene: TRBV24-1; j_gene: TRBJ1-1; CDR3aa: CATSDPGQPNTEAFF; CDR3nt: TGTGCCACCAGTGACCCCGGACAGCCGAACACTGAAGCTTTCTTT
abundance: -; d_gene: -; v_gene: TRBV30; j_gene: TRBJ1-2; CDR3aa: CAWQEVYGYTF; CDR3nt: TGTGCCTGGCAAGAGGTCTATGGCTACACCTTC
abundance: -; d_gene: -; v_gene: TRBV25-1; j_gene: TRBJ1-6; CDR3aa: CASSATGVSSPLHF; CDR3nt: TGTGCCAGCAGCGCGACAGGAGTGAGCTCACCCCTCCACTTT
abundance: -; d_gene: TRBD1; v_gene: TRBV7-3; j_gene: TRBJ2-1; CDR3aa: CASSPSPTGGGQFF; CDR3nt: TGTGCCAGCAGCCCTAGTCCAACAGGGGGAGGGCAGTTCTTC
abundance: -; d_gene: -; v_gene: TRBV18; j_gene: TRBJ2-2; CDR3aa: CASSPVNTGELFF; CDR3nt: TGTGCCAGCTCACCCGTCAACACCGGGGAGCTGTTTTTT
abundance: -; d_gene: -; v_gene: TRBV10-3; j_gene: TRBJ2-7; CDR3aa: CAISESTRVGSYEQYF; CDR3nt: TGTGCCATCAGTGAGTCGACCAGGGTGGGCTCCTACGAGCAGTACTTC
abundance: -; d_gene: -; v_gene: TRBV6-2/TRBV6-3; j_gene: TRBJ2-7; CDR3aa: CASSESPDSYEQYF; CDR3nt: TGTGCCAGCAGTGAGAGCCCCGACTCCTACGAGCAGTACTTC
abundance: -; d_gene: -; v_gene: TRBV18; j_gene: TRBJ2-7; CDR3aa: CASSPRSSYYEQYF; CDR3nt: TGTGCCAGCTCACCACGTAGCAGCTACTACGAGCAGTACTTC
abundance: -; d_gene: -; v_gene: TRBV6-5; j_gene: TRBJ1-3; CDR3aa: CASSYAQRSDTIYF; CDR3nt: TGTGCCAGCAGTTACGCCCAGCGGAGTGACACCATATATTTT
abundance: once; d_gene: -; v_gene: TRBV27; j_gene: TRBJ1-1; CDR3aa: CASRTQGDTEAFF; CDR3nt: TGTGCCAGCAGGACTCAGGGTGACACTGAAGCTTTCTTT
abundance: -; d_gene: -; v_gene: TRBV9; j_gene: TRBJ1-4; CDR3aa: CASSVDATGKLFF; CDR3nt: TGTGCCAGCAGCGTAGACGCTACCGGAAAACTGTTTTTT
abundance: -; d_gene: -; v_gene: TRBV25-1; j_gene: TRBJ2-7; CDR3aa: CASRDTRNYEQYF; CDR3nt: TGTGCCAGCAGAGACACGAGAAACTACGAGCAGTACTTC
abundance: -; d_gene: -; v_gene: TRBV7-9; j_gene: TRBJ2-1; CDR3aa: CASRRLTREQFF; CDR3nt: TGTGCCAGCAGACGACTAACTCGCGAGCAGTTCTTC
abundance: -; d_gene: TRBD2; v_gene: TRBV28; j_gene: TRBJ2-7; CDR3aa: CASSFPASGYEQYF; CDR3nt: TGTGCCAGCAGTTTCCCAGCTAGCGGCTACGAGCAGTACTTC
abundance: -; d_gene: TRBD1; v_gene: TRBV19; j_gene: TRBJ2-4; CDR3aa: CASKTGYIQYF; CDR3nt: TGTGCCAGCAAGACAGGGTACATTCAGTACTTC
abundance: -; d_gene: TRBD1; v_gene: TRBV27; j_gene: TRBJ2-2; CDR3aa: CASSSPWTGLTGELFF; CDR3nt: TGTGCCAGCAGTTCCCCTTGGACAGGGTTGACCGGGGAGCTGTTTTTT